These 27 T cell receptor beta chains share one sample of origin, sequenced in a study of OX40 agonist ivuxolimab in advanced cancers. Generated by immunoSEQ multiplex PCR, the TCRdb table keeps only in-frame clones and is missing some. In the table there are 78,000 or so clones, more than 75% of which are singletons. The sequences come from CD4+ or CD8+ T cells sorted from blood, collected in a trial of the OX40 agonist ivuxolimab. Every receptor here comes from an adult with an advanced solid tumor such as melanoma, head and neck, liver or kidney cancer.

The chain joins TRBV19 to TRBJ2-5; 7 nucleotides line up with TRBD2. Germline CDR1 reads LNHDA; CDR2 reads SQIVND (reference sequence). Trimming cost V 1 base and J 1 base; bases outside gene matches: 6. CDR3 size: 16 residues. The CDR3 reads CASSIGTLAAQETQYF. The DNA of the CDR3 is TGTGCCAGTAGTATAGGGACTCTAGCGGCCCAAGAGACCCAGTACTTC.

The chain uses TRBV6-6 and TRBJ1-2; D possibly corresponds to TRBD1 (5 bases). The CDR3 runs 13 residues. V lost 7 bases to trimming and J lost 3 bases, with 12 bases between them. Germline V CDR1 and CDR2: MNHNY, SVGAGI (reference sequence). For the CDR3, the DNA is TGTGCCAGCAAGATCCCGACAGACTATGGCTACACCTTC. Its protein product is CASKIPTDYGYTF.

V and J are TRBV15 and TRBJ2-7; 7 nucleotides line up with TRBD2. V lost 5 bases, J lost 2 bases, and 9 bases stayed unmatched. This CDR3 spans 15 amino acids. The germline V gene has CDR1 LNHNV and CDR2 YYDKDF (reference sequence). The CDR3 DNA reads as TGTGCCACCAGCGGGGGGGACTTGAATGCCTACGAGCAGTACTTC. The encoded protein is CATSGGDLNAYEQYF.

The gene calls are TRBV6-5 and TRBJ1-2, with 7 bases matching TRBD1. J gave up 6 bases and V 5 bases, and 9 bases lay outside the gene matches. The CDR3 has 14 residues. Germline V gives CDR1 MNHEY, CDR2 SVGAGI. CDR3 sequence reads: CASSQGGGAHGYTF. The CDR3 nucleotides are TGTGCCAGCAGTCAGGGAGGGGGCGCACATGGCTACACCTTC.

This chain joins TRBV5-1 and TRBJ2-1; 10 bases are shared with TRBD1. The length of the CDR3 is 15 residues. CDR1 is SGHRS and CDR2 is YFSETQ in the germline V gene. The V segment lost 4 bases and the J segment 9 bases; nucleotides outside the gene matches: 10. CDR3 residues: CASSLRTGGITEQFF. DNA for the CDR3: TGCGCCAGCAGCCTTAGGACAGGGGGTATTACTGAGCAGTTCTTC.

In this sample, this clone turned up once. CDR3 sequence reads: CASSLGLDSTDTQYF. As DNA, the CDR3 is TGTGCCAGCAGCTTAGGGCTGGATTCCACAGATACGCAGTATTTT. This chain links TRBV13 with TRBJ2-3; no clear D gene. Between the trimmed V and J ends, which lost 0 bases and 2 bases, there was a span of 9 bases. Germline V lookup: CDR1 PRHDT, CDR2 FYEKMQ (reference sequence). The CDR3 contains 15 residues.

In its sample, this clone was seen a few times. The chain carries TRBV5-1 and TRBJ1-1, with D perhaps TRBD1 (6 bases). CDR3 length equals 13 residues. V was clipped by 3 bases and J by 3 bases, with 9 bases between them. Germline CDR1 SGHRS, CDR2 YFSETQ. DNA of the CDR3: TGCGCCAGCAGCTCCCAGGGGTACACTGAAGCTTTCTTT. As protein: CASSSQGYTEAFF.

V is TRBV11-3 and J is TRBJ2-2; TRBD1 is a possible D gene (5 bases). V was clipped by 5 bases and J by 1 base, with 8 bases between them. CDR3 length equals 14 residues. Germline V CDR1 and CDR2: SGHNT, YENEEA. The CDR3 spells CASSRRENTGELFF. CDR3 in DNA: TGTGCCAGCAGCCGCAGGGAGAACACCGGGGAGCTGTTTTTT.

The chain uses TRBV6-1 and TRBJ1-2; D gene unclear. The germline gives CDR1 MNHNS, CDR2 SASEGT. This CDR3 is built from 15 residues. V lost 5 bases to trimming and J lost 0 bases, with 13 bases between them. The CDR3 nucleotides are TGTGCCAGCAGTCCACAGAACGGGGCTAACTATGGCTACACCTTC. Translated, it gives CASSPQNGANYGYTF.

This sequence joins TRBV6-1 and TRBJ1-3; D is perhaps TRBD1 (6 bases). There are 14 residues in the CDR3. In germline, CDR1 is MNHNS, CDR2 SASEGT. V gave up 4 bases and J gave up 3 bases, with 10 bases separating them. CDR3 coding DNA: TGTGCCAGCAGTGGGTTGACAGGTGGAAACACCATATATTTT. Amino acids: CASSGLTGGNTIYF.

The CDR3 reads CASSPDRESEQYF. The CDR3, as DNA: TGCGCCAGCAGCCCTGACAGGGAGAGCGAGCAGTACTTC. This rearrangement joins TRBV4-1 to TRBJ2-7; TRBD1 agrees at 7 bases. The germline V gene encodes CDR1 MGHRA and CDR2 YSYEKL. Trimming took 4 bases from V and 6 from J; bases not matched to a gene: 6. CDR3 length: 13 residues.

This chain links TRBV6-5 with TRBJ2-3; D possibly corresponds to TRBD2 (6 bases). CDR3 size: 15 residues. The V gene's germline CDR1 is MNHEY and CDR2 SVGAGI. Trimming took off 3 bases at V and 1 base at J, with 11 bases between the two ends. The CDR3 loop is CASSYRPGGTDTQYF. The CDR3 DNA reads TGTGCCAGCAGTTATCGACCGGGGGGCACAGATACGCAGTATTTT.

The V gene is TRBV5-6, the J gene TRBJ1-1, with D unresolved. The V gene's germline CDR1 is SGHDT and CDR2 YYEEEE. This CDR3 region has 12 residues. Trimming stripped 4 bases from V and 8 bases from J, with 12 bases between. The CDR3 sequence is CASSLRMEEAFF. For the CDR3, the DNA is TGTGCCAGCAGCCTGAGGATGGAAGAAGCTTTCTTT. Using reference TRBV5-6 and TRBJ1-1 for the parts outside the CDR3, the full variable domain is DAGVTQSPTHLIKTRGQQVTLRCSPKSGHDTVSWYQQALGQGPQFIFQYYEEEERQRGNFPDRFSGHQFPNYSSELNVNALLLGDSALYLCASSLRMEEAFFGQGTRLTVV.

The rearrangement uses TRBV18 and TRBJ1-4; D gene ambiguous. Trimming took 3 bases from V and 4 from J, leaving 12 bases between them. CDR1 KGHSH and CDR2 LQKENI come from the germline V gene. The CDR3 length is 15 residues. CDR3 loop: CASSPRGDYNEKLFF. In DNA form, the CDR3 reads TGTGCCAGCTCACCTCGGGGTGATTATAATGAAAAACTGTTTTTT.

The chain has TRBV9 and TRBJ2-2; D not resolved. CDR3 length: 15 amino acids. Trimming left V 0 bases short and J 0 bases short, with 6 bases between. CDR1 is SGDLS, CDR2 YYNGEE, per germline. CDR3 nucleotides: TGTGCCAGCAGCGTAGGAAGCGCGAACACCGGGGAGCTGTTTTTT. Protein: CASSVGSANTGELFF.

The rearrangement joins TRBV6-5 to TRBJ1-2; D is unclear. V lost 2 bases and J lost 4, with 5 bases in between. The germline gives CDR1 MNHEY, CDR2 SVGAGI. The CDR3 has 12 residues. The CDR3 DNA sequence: TGTGCCAGCAGTTACAAGGGCTATGGCTACACCTTC. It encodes CASSYKGYGYTF.

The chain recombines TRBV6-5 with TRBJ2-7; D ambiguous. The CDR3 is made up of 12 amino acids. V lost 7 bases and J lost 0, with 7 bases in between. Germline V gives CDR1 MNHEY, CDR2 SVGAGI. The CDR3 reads CASTGPSYEQYF. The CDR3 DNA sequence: TGTGCCAGCACCGGACCCTCCTACGAGCAGTACTTC.

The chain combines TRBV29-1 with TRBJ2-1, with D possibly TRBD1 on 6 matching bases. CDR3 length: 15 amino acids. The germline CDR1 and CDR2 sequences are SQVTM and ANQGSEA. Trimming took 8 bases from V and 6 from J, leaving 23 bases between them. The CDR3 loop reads CSTQGMRGSSNEQFF. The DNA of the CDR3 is TGCAGCACCCAGGGAATGAGGGGGAGCTCCAATGAGCAGTTCTTC.

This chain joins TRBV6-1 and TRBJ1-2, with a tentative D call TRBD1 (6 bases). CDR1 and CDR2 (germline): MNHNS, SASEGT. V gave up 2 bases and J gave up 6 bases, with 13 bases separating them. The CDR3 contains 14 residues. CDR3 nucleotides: TGTGCCAGCAGTGAACTGGGGGCGCATGATGGCTACACCTTC. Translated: CASSELGAHDGYTF.

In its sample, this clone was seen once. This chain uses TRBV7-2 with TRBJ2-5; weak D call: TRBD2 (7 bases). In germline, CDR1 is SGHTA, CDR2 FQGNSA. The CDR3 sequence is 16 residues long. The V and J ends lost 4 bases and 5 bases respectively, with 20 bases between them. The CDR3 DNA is TGTGCCAGCAGCTGGGGGGGGCAGGGAAATTGGGAGACCCAGTACTTC. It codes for CASSWGGQGNWETQYF.

The CDR3 bases are TGTGCCAGCATTAATTTCGGCTCCTACAATGAGCAGTTCTTC. This sequence encodes CASINFGSYNEQFF. The chain couples TRBV2 to TRBJ2-1; D is undetermined. CDR3 length equals 14 residues. Germline-derived CDR1 and CDR2 are SNHLY and FYNNEI. Trimming pared 7 bases from V and 0 bases from J, leaving 10 bases between.

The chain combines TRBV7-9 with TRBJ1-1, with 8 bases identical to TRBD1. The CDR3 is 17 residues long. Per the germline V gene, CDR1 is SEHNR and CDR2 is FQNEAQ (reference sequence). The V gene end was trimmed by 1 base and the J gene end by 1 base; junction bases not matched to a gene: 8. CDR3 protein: CASSLVGQGRSNTEAFF. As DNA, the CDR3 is TGTGCCAGCAGCTTAGTCGGACAGGGACGATCGAACACTGAAGCTTTCTTT.

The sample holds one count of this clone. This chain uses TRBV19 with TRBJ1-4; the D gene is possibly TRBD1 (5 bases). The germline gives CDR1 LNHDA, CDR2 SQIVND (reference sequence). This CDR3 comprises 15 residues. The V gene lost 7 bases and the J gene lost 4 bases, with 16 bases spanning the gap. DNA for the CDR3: TGTGCCAGTAACCCTTCCGGGACGGGTAATGAAAAACTGTTTTTT. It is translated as CASNPSGTGNEKLFF.

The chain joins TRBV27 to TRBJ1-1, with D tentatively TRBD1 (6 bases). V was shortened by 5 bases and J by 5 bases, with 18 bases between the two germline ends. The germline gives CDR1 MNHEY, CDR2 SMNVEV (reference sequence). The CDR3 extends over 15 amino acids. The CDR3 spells CASSQDGGAGTEAFF. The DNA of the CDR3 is TGTGCCAGCAGTCAAGATGGGGGCGCGGGGACTGAAGCTTTCTTT.

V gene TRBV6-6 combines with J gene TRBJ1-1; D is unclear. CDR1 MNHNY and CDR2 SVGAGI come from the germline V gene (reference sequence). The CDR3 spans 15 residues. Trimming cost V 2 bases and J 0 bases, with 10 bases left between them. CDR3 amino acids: CASSYGRAMNTEAFF. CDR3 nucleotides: TGTGCCAGCAGTTACGGCAGAGCCATGAACACTGAAGCTTTCTTT.

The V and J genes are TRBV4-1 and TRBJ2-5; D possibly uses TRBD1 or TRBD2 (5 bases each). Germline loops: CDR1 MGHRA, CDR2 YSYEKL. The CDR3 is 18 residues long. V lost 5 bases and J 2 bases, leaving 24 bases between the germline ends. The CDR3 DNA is TGCGCCAGCAGCGCACCTCCGGGGACGGCGATGGGTCAAGAGACCCAGTACTTC. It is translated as CASSAPPGTAMGQETQYF.

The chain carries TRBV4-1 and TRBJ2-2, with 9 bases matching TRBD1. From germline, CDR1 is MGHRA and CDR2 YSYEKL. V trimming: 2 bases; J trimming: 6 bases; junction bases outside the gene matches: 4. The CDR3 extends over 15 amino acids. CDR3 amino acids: CASSQRDRVPGELFF. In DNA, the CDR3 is TGCGCCAGCAGCCAACGGGACAGGGTTCCCGGGGAGCTGTTTTTT.